Presented here are 13 T cell receptor beta chains from one specimen sequenced in a study of spatial heterogeneity in lung cancer (dated 2019 in TCRdb). The time point label corresponds to: sample taken at primary tumor resection. Whole RNA extracted from tumor and nontumor lung tissue, or from cryopreserved PBMC samples, was used for TCR sequencing without cell sorting. The library relied on 5' RACE. Reads for this sample came from a NextSeq 500. The public reads were reprocessed in TCRdb via fastp at Q25 and MiXCR, keeping in-frame beta chains. Rows merge per CDR3 protein into single entries with the most common DNA and genes. Counted in this sample were about 12,000 distinct CDR3 sequences; roughly 15% of them appeared once. The top ten constitute 37% of the sample. Sequenced here: PBMCs, sampled at surgery. Receptors were obtained from a male donor with early-stage non-small cell lung cancer.

This clonotype was seen a handful of times. This chain connects TRBV6-1 to TRBJ2-5, with unresolved D. Looked up from germline, CDR1 is MNHNS and CDR2 is SASEGT. CDR3 length equals 14 residues. Trimming took off 5 bases at V and 0 bases at J, with 10 bases between the two ends. The CDR3 spells CASSSTPYQETQYF. In DNA form, the CDR3 reads TGTGCCAGCAGTTCGACCCCGTACCAAGAGACCCAGTACTTC.

This clonotype has more than one count but fewer than ten. The V call is TRBV5-1, the J call TRBJ2-1; D tentatively fits TRBD1 or TRBD2 (6 bases each). Trimming cost V 4 bases and J 7 bases, with 27 bases left between them. CDR1 is SGHRS and CDR2 is YFSETQ in the germline V gene. The CDR3 runs 18 residues. CDR3 DNA sequence: TGCGCCAGCAGCACCGGGGGCATCTTAGGCATACCCGGGAATGAGCAGTTCTTC. This translates into CASSTGGILGIPGNEQFF.

This clonotype was seen many times. The CDR3 is CASSPHDRGPYGYTF. In DNA, the CDR3 is TGTGCCAGCAGCCCGCATGACAGGGGCCCATATGGCTACACCTTC. This chain joins TRBV3-1 and TRBJ1-2; 8 bases are a match to TRBD1. After removal of 4 bases from V and 5 bases from J, the junction contained 9 bases not matched to a gene. CDR3 length: 15 amino acids. The germline gives CDR1 LGHDT, CDR2 YNNKEL (reference sequence).

The rearrangement joins TRBV29-1 to TRBJ2-5, with no clear D. Between the trimmed V and J ends, which lost 4 bases and 1 base, there was a span of 10 bases. CDR3 size: 13 residues. Germline values: CDR1 SQVTM, CDR2 ANQGSEA. The CDR3 region is CSVGQRTQETQYF. For the CDR3, the DNA is TGCAGCGTTGGACAACGGACCCAAGAGACCCAGTACTTC.

This clonotype was seen many times. The gene calls are TRBV6-2 or TRBV6-3 and TRBJ2-1, with D unresolved. Germline V gives CDR1 MNHEY, CDR2 SVGEGT. Between the trimmed V and J ends, which lost 0 bases and 6 bases, there was a span of 9 bases. The CDR3 is 14 residues long. DNA for the CDR3: TGTGCCAGCAGTTACTCGGACGGAGCCAATGAGCAGTTCTTC. Translation gives CASSYSDGANEQFF.

This clonotype was counted many times. This chain uses TRBV18 with TRBJ1-2; D remains ambiguous. The CDR3 has 14 residues. Germline lookup yields CDR1 KGHSH and CDR2 LQKENI. Trimming shortened V by 8 bases and J by 7 bases, and 20 bases separated the two germline ends. CDR3 sequence: CASTHAASIRGYTF. DNA of the CDR3: TGTGCCAGCACCCACGCAGCAAGCATCCGTGGCTACACCTTC.

Comments on this clonotype: Mismatch with germline at one junction end may stem from a read error. The CDR3 spells CASSPKTSGGIRTQYF. CDR3 in DNA: TGTGCTAGCAGCCCGAAGACTAGCGGGGGAATCAGAACGCAGTATTTT. The rearrangement joins TRBV7-7 to TRBJ2-3; 12 positions match TRBD2. The CDR3 is made up of 16 amino acids. Germline assignment: CDR1 SSHAT and CDR2 FNYEAQ (reference sequence).

This clonotype turned up a few times. J is TRBJ1-1 and V is TRBV5-6, with TRBD1 matching over 10 bases. Germline CDR1 and CDR2: SGHDT and YYEEEE. The trim removed 4 bases at V and 6 bases at J, leaving 3 bases unmatched. The CDR3 consists of 13 residues. The CDR3 sequence is CASSDRGRAEAFF. CDR3 nucleotide sequence: TGTGCCAGCAGCGACAGGGGGCGAGCTGAAGCTTTCTTT.

This clonotype was recorded a few times. The chain has TRBV6-2 or TRBV6-3 and TRBJ1-1, with D tentatively TRBD1 (6 bases). The CDR3 has 16 amino acids. With 2 bases removed from V and 0 bases from J, the gap between germline ends came to 13 bases. Germline V lookup: CDR1 MNHEY, CDR2 SVGEGT. The CDR3 nucleotides read TGTGCCAGCAGTTACCGTCCCGGGACATTGAACACTGAAGCTTTCTTT. Amino acids: CASSYRPGTLNTEAFF.

This chain uses TRBV20-1 with TRBJ1-5, with a weak D call TRBD1 (5 bases). CDR3 length: 13 residues. Per the germline V gene, CDR1 is DFQATT and CDR2 is SNEGSKA (reference sequence). Trimming took 6 bases from V and 0 from J, leaving 9 bases between them. The CDR3 region is CSARQYSNQPQHF. The DNA for the CDR3 is TGCAGTGCAAGACAGTATAGCAATCAGCCCCAGCATTTT.

There are a few counts of this clonotype. The V gene is TRBV27, the J gene TRBJ2-1; D call uncertain. The CDR3 is 13 residues long. Trimming removed 1 base from V and 4 bases from J, with 5 bases in between. Germline V gene sequence: CDR1 MNHEY, CDR2 SMNVEV (reference sequence). DNA of the CDR3: TGTGCCAGCAGTTTATGGGGTTACAATGAGCAGTTCTTC. The encoded protein is CASSLWGYNEQFF.

In this sample, this clonotype turned up a few times. The chain combines TRBV7-9 with TRBJ2-1; 7 bases match TRBD1. Losses at the gene ends were 5 bases for V and 13 bases for J; bases not matched to a gene: 11. The length of the CDR3 is 13 residues. Germline-derived CDR1 and CDR2 are SEHNR and FQNEAQ (reference sequence). The DNA of the CDR3 is TGTGCCAGCAGCCTCGACAGGGATTTATCACAGTTCTTC. Protein product: CASSLDRDLSQFF.

The sample holds a few counts of this clonotype. The chain links TRBV2 to TRBJ1-4; D is perhaps TRBD1 (6 bases). The germline gives CDR1 SNHLY, CDR2 FYNNEI. The CDR3 runs to 15 residues. V was clipped by 6 bases and J by 8 bases, with 19 bases between them. CDR3 sequence (DNA): TGTGCCAGCAGCCGGCGGGGGGCAGAGGGGGAAAAACTGTTTTTT. It codes for CASSRRGAEGEKLFF.